This is a list of T cell receptor beta chains from one sample in a study of cytomegalovirus exposure and HLA in healthy donors. Repertoires were generated with immunoSEQ multiplex PCR, while TCRdb's copy carries only in-frame clones and drops some. The table lists about 82,000 clones, around 90% of them singletons. Sequencing was done on a sample of PBMCs. These receptors came from a young man in good health and CMV-seronegative. Both conserved end residues are part of each CDR3. The order of the fields is clone size, D gene, J gene, V gene, CDR3 protein, CDR3 DNA. The D gene is left open where the match is weak. Clone size is given for some rows only: seen once, a few or many times, or a class if the clone is expanded.

>.|.|TRBJ2-7|TRBV28
CASSVDPTVSYEQYF
TGTGCCAGCAGTGTAGACCCGACAGTCTCCTACGAGCAGTACTTC
>.|TRBD2|TRBJ2-1|TRBV29-1
CSALGLAHEQFF
TGCAGCGCCCTGGGACTAGCGCATGAGCAGTTCTTC
>.|.|TRBJ1-6|TRBV18
CASSPAAGQSSPLHF
TGTGCCAGCTCACCGGCCGCGGGGCAGTCTTCACCCCTCCACTTT
>.|.|TRBJ2-1|TRBV19
CASSKQGRSYNEQFF
TGTGCCAGTAGTAAACAGGGTCGTTCCTACAATGAGCAGTTCTTC
>.|TRBD1|TRBJ1-2|TRBV19
CASSIGTGGTRGYGYTF
TGTGCCAGTAGTATCGGGACAGGGGGCACCAGGGGTTATGGCTACACCTTC
>few|.|TRBJ2-1|TRBV4-1
CASSQWAGPGNEQFF
TGCGCCAGCAGCCAGTGGGCGGGGCCTGGCAATGAGCAGTTCTTC
>.|.|TRBJ2-7|TRBV6-6
CASSYGDSRYEQYF
TGTGCCAGCAGTTACGGAGACAGTCGCTACGAGCAGTACTTC
>.|TRBD1|TRBJ1-6|TRBV5-1
CASSLRQGGLNSPLHF
TGCGCCAGCAGCTTAAGACAGGGGGGACTTAATTCACCCCTCCACTTT
>.|TRBD2|TRBJ2-1|TRBV5-1
CASSPGLAAGSYNEQFF
TGCGCCAGCAGCCCGGGACTAGCCGCGGGCTCCTACAATGAGCAGTTCTTC
>.|.|TRBJ1-3|TRBV19
CASSLQGYSGNTIYF
TGTGCCAGTAGCCTCCAGGGTTACTCTGGAAACACCATATATTTT
>.|.|TRBJ1-6|TRBV28
CASSSKRQVYNSPLHF
TGTGCCAGCAGTTCGAAACGACAGGTTTATAATTCACCCCTCCACTTT
>.|.|TRBJ2-2|TRBV19
CASSQMRGNTGELFF
TGTGCCAGTAGCCAAATGCGGGGGAACACCGGGGAGCTGTTTTTT
>.|TRBD2|TRBJ2-1|TRBV5-4
CASSSAPRTSGKDEQFF
TGTGCCAGCAGTTCCGCACCCCGGACTAGCGGGAAAGATGAGCAGTTCTTC
>.|TRBD2|TRBJ2-2|TRBV4-2
CASSRQSSGRSIGELFF
TGTGCCAGCAGCCGCCAGTCTAGCGGGAGATCGATCGGGGAGCTGTTTTTT
>.|TRBD2|TRBJ2-5|TRBV13
CASSSLAGGPVLQETQYF
TGTGCCAGCAGCTCGTTAGCGGGAGGGCCCGTCTTACAAGAGACCCAGTACTTC
>.|.|TRBJ1-5|TRBV6-6
CASDPTGLNQPQHF
TGTGCCAGTGATCCTACAGGGCTCAATCAGCCCCAGCATTTT
>.|TRBD1|TRBJ2-7|TRBV28
CASTIRQGRNEQYF
TGTGCCAGCACCATACGACAGGGTCGCAACGAGCAGTACTTC
>.|.|TRBJ2-3|TRBV9
CASSVTSLSSTDTQYF
TGTGCCAGCAGCGTAACTAGCTTATCTAGCACAGATACGCAGTATTTT
>.|.|TRBJ2-1|TRBV19
CASSYQGSSYNEQFF
TGTGCCAGTAGTTATCAGGGGAGCTCCTACAATGAGCAGTTCTTC
>.|.|TRBJ2-3|TRBV18
CASSRPGSTDTQYF
TGTGCCAGCTCACGACCCGGGAGCACAGATACGCAGTATTTT
>.|TRBD1|TRBJ1-2|TRBV27
CASKLTGTYGYTF
TGTGCCAGCAAATTGACAGGGACCTATGGCTACACCTTC
>.|.|TRBJ1-2|TRBV7-6
CASSGVAAGYTF
TGTGCCAGCTCGGGGGTCGCGGCTGGCTACACCTTC
>once|TRBD1|TRBJ2-1|TRBV5-6
CASSFTGDVKNEQFF
TGTGCCAGCAGCTTCACAGGGGACGTTAAGAATGAGCAGTTCTTC
>.|.|TRBJ1-2|TRBV19
CASSIAATNYGYTF
TGTGCCAGTAGTATCGCCGCGACTAACTATGGCTACACCTTC
>.|.|TRBJ2-6|TRBV28
CASSRAGAGANVLTF
TGTGCCAGCAGCCGGGCTGGGGCAGGGGCCAACGTCCTGACTTTC
>.|TRBD2|TRBJ2-7|TRBV23-1
CASSQFRLAVSYEQYF
TGCGCCAGCAGTCAATTTAGACTAGCGGTCTCCTACGAGCAGTACTTC
>.|TRBD2|TRBJ2-1|TRBV28
CASSFLGLAGDNEQFF
TGTGCCAGCAGTTTCTTAGGCCTAGCGGGAGATAATGAGCAGTTCTTC
>.|TRBD2|TRBJ2-1|TRBV6-4
CASPTSGSDYNEQFF
TGTGCCAGCCCGACTAGCGGGAGTGATTACAATGAGCAGTTCTTC
>.|.|TRBJ2-1|TRBV9
CASSRSGNEQFF
TGTGCCAGCAGCCGTAGCGGCAATGAGCAGTTCTTC
>few|.|TRBJ2-1|TRBV4-2
CASSQDWDFDNEQFF
TGTGCCAGCAGCCAAGATTGGGACTTCGACAATGAGCAGTTCTTC
>.|.|TRBJ2-1|TRBV11-2
CASSLDRNNEQFF
TGTGCCAGCAGCTTAGACAGGAACAATGAGCAGTTCTTC
>.|.|TRBJ2-1|TRBV23-1
CASSQPRPGTSVYNEQFF
TGCGCCAGCAGTCAACCTCGACCGGGGACAAGCGTCTACAATGAGCAGTTCTTC
>.|.|TRBJ1-5|TRBV19
CASRGEGLGPQHF
TGTGCCAGTAGAGGTGAAGGACTAGGGCCCCAGCATTTT
>.|.|TRBJ2-7|TRBV6-5
CASSSGGTYEQYF
TGTGCCAGCAGCTCTGGGGGGACCTACGAGCAGTACTTC
>.|.|TRBJ2-1|TRBV25-1
CASTRTGSAGEQFF
TGTGCCAGCACGAGGACAGGATCGGCGGGGGAGCAGTTCTTC
>.|.|TRBJ2-7|TRBV7-9
CASSLGGQSYEQYF
TGTGCTAGCAGCCTAGGGGGGCAGTCCTACGAGCAGTACTTC
>.|TRBD1|TRBJ2-7|TRBV4-2
CASSQVTGAYSYEQYF
TGTGCCAGCAGCCAGGTCACAGGGGCTTACTCCTACGAGCAGTACTTC
>.|.|TRBJ2-7|TRBV7-9
CASSFTGYEQYF
TGTGCCAGCAGCTTTACGGGGTACGAGCAGTACTTC
>.|.|TRBJ2-5|TRBV5-6
CASSATGAQYF
TGTGCCAGCAGCGCCACGGGGGCCCAGTACTTC
>once|.|TRBJ2-7|TRBV28
CASSSTSSYEQYF
TGTGCCAGCAGCTCGACTAGTTCCTACGAGCAGTACTTC
>.|TRBD2|TRBJ2-1|TRBV7-3
CASSLGLAGVNEQFF
TGTGCCAGCAGCTTGGGACTAGCGGGAGTGAATGAGCAGTTCTTC
>.|.|TRBJ2-2|TRBV5-4
CASSLTGFGGELFF
TGTGCCAGCAGCTTGACAGGGTTCGGCGGGGAGCTGTTTTTT
>.|TRBD1|TRBJ2-7|TRBV19
CASSTQAGQGCEQYF
TGTGCCAGTAGTACCCAGGCGGGACAGGGGTGCGAGCAGTACTTC
>.|TRBD1|TRBJ2-7|TRBV30
CAWGTGQGINEQYF
TGTGCCTGGGGAACGGGACAGGGAATTAACGAGCAGTACTTC
>.|TRBD1|TRBJ2-1|TRBV5-1
CASSRDRTYNEQFF
TGCGCCAGCAGCCGGGACAGGACTTACAATGAGCAGTTCTTC